This entry describes one T cell receptor (beta chain). This specimen belongs to a study of technical replicates of blood from several donors. Data came from immunoSEQ multiplex PCR; TCRdb stores just in-frame clones and leaves some out. The repertoire holds approximately 81,000 clones, with roughly 95% as singletons. Sequences were obtained from T cells isolated from PBMCs. This receptor was obtained from a human donor in good health.

The CDR3 loop is CATGVGGVSYEQYF. The CDR3 DNA reads as TGTGCGACAGGCGTTGGGGGAGTTTCCTACGAGCAGTACTTC. This sequence joins TRBV10-3 and TRBJ2-7; weak D call: TRBD1 (6 bases). Germline V CDR1 and CDR2: ENHRY, SYGVKD. CDR3 length equals 14 residues.